Below are 9 T cell receptor beta chains sequenced from a single sample in a study of cytomegalovirus exposure and HLA in healthy donors. Assay used: immunoSEQ multiplex PCR; TCRdb lists only in-frame clones, some missing. The data contain 130,000 to 150,000 clones, 88% of them singletons. The sample comprised PBMCs. All receptors derive from a woman younger than 30 in good health and CMV-seropositive.

V usage is TRBV7-9 and J usage is TRBJ1-1; D is possibly TRBD1 (6 bases). The CDR3 contains 14 residues. Germline V gene sequence: CDR1 SEHNR, CDR2 FQNEAQ (reference sequence). Between the trimmed V and J ends, which lost 5 bases and 0 bases, there was a span of 10 bases. CDR3 sequence (DNA): TGTGCCAGCAGCACGCGACAGGTGAACACTGAAGCTTTCTTT. Translated: CASSTRQVNTEAFF.

The genes are TRBV20-1 and TRBJ2-3; D ambiguous. Germline assignment: CDR1 DFQATT and CDR2 SNEGSKA (reference sequence). V lost 3 bases to trimming and J lost 4 bases, with 5 bases between them. The CDR3 covers 11 residues. The CDR3 region is CSASHPDTQYF. The CDR3 coding sequence is TGCAGTGCTAGTCATCCAGATACGCAGTATTTT.

This clone was detected only a few times. The DNA is left out, because the CDR3 cannot be placed on it with certainty; the CDR3 is given as TCRdb lists it. The J gene is TRBJ1-6, the V gene TRBV6-1; TRBD1 is the table's D call and was not checked against the DNA. From its first to its last residue, the CDR3 has 12 amino acids. Germline V gene sequence: CDR1 MNHNS, CDR2 SASEGT. The chain's CDR3 is CASSVGGGSLHF.

The chain uses TRBV29-1 and TRBJ1-6; D is undetermined. CDR3 length: 12 amino acids. Germline CDR1 and CDR2: SQVTM and ANQGSEA. V lost 3 bases to trimming and J lost 9 bases, with 9 bases between them. The CDR3 spells CSVELPGSPLHF. The CDR3 DNA follows: TGCAGCGTTGAGCTTCCGGGTTCACCCCTCCACTTT. The full variable domain, its missing parts supplied by reference TRBV29-1 and TRBJ1-6, is SAVISQKPSRDICQRGTSLTIQCQVDSQVTMMFWYRQQPGQSLTLIATANQGSEATYESGFVIDKFPISRPNLTFSTLTVSNMSPEDSSIYLCSVELPGSPLHFGNGTRLTVT.

A few counts support this clone. This chain joins TRBV19 and TRBJ2-7; TRBD1 matches 9 bases. Looked up from germline, CDR1 is LNHDA and CDR2 is SQIVND (reference sequence). The V segment lost 11 bases and the J segment 3 bases; nucleotides outside the gene matches: 11. The CDR3 is 14 amino acids. The CDR3 loop reads CAAGRGTGSYEQYF. The CDR3 bases are TGTGCCGCAGGGAGGGGGACAGGGAGCTACGAGCAGTACTTC.

The V and J genes are TRBV2 and TRBJ1-4; D uncertain. The V end was cut by 4 bases, the J end by 10 bases, with 4 bases between. This CDR3 region has 10 residues. CDR1 is SNHLY, CDR2 FYNNEI, per germline. The CDR3 region is CASSGAKLFF. CDR3 DNA: TGTGCCAGCAGTGGGGCAAAACTGTTTTTT.

The CDR3 DNA reads as TGTGCCAGCAGCCATGGGACTTATTTCACAGATACGCAGTATTTT. It codes for CASSHGTYFTDTQYF. V usage is TRBV14 and J usage is TRBJ2-3; weak D call: TRBD2 (6 bases). Trimming left V 3 bases short and J 2 bases short, with 12 bases between. Germline CDR1 is SGHDN and CDR2 is FVKESK. The CDR3 consists of 15 residues.

The V and J genes are TRBV9 and TRBJ1-2; maybe TRBD1 (6 bases). V shed 0 bases and J shed 11 bases, with 17 bases lying between them. The CDR3 totals 14 residues. Germline-derived CDR1 and CDR2 are SGDLS and YYNGEE. The CDR3 region has the DNA TGTGCCAGCAGCGTAGCTTCTACAGGGATAGGATACACCTTC. This encodes CASSVASTGIGYTF.

V usage is TRBV13 and J usage is TRBJ2-7, with a possible D match to TRBD1 (6 bases). The CDR3 length is 13 residues. Trimming left V 3 bases short and J 2 bases short, with 8 bases between. The germline CDR1 and CDR2 sequences are PRHDT and FYEKMQ (reference sequence). CDR3 in DNA: TGTGCCAGCAGCTTGGACAGAACCTACGAGCAGTACTTC. This codes for CASSLDRTYEQYF.